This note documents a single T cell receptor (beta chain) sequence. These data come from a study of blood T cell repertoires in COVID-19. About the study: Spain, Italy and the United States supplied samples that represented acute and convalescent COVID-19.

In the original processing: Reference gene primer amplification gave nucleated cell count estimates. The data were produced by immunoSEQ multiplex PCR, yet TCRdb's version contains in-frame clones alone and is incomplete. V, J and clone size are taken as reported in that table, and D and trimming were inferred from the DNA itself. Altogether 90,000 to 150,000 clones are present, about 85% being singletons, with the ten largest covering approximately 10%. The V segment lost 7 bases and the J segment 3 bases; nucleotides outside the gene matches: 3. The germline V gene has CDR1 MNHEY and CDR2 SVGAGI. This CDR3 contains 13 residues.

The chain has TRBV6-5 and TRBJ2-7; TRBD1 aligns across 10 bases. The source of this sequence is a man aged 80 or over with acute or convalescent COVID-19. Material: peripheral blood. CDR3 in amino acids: CASNGQGGYEQYF. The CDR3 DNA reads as TGTGCCAGCAATGGACAGGGGGGCTACGAGCAGTACTTC.